What follows describes a single T cell receptor (beta chain). Its antigen remains unknown. Investigators took about 10 milliliters of peripheral blood from every donor. Together with a sample-barcoded 5' primer, a J-beta primer mix was included in a second PCR lasting roughly 6 to 12 cycles. Researchers report that a template-switch adaptor with 12 random nucleotides tagged each cDNA molecule. TCRdb passed the 5' RACE reads through MiXCR, listing each CDR3 protein once. The sample consists of about 640,000 distinct CDR3 sequences, roughly 53% of them appearing once. The sample originates from a study of blood T cells in healthy people across ages. Whole-study findings and limits: No conclusive comparison of naive versus antigen-experienced cells was possible with unsorted PBMCs. Among T cells, TCR beta diversity per million cells dropped roughly linearly as age rose.

V shed 4 bases, J shed 6 bases, and the junction held 8 bases outside the gene matches. The length of the CDR3 is 15 residues. Germline lookup yields CDR1 SGHNT and CDR2 YYREEE (reference sequence). The chain couples TRBV5-4 to TRBJ2-1; 9 positions match TRBD1. The sample was blood. The receptor comes from a man in his sixties in good health. The CDR3 loop reads CASSRGGDRVNEQFF. Here the CDR3 DNA reads TGTGCCAGCAGCCGGGGCGGGGACAGGGTCAATGAGCAGTTCTTC.